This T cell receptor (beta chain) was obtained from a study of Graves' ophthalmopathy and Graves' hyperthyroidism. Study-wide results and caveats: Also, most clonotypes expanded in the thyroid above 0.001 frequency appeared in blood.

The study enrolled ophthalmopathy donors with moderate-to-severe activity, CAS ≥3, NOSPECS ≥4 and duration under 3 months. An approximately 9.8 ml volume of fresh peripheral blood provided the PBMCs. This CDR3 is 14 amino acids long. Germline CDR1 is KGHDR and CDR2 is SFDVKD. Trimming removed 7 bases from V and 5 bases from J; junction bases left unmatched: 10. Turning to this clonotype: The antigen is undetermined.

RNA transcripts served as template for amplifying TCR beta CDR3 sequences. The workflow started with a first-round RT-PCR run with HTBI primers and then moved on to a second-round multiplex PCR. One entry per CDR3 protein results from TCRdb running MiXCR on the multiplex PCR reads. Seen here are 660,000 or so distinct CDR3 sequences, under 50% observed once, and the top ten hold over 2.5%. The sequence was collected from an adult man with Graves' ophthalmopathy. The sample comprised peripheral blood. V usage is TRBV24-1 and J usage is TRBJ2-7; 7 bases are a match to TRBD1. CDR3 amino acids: CATSDRQGRNEQYF. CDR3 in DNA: TGTGCCACCAGCGACCGACAGGGCCGTAACGAGCAGTACTTC.